Listed here are 15 T cell receptor beta chains from one sample, sequenced in a study of blood T cell repertoires in COVID-19. Repertoires were generated with immunoSEQ multiplex PCR, while TCRdb's copy carries only in-frame clones and drops some. Among approximately 220,000 clones listed, 70% to 85% were seen once. Source material: PBMCs or T cells enriched from blood (not recorded which). These receptors were taken from a woman in her thirties or forties with acute COVID-19.

A note on this clone: This same CDR3 is encoded by further DNA sequences in the sample. The chain combines TRBV3-1 (or the pseudogene TRBV3-2) with TRBJ1-5, with D unclear. Germline loops: CDR1 LGHDT, CDR2 YNNKEL (reference sequence). There are 13 residues in the CDR3. Deletions cut 4 bases from V and 2 bases from J, with 6 bases between. The CDR3 DNA reads TGTGCCAGCAGCCCCTCCGGCAATCAGCCCCAGCATTTT. This translates into CASSPSGNQPQHF.

The V call is TRBV10-3, the J call TRBJ1-2; D is unresolved. The CDR3 sequence is 13 residues long. Germline V gives CDR1 ENHRY, CDR2 SYGVKD. Trimming stripped 6 bases from V and 4 bases from J, with 12 bases between. CDR3 residues: CAIRPGSPYGYTF. The CDR3 coding sequence is TGTGCCATCAGACCCGGGTCCCCCTATGGCTACACCTTC.

This rearrangement joins TRBV12-3 or TRBV12-4 to TRBJ1-1; D remains ambiguous. V gave up 2 bases and J gave up 5 bases, with 9 bases separating them. This CDR3 spans 13 amino acids. CDR3 nucleotides: TGTGCCAGCAGTTTACCCCCGGAGACTGAAGCTTTCTTT. It encodes CASSLPPETEAFF.

The CDR3 is CASSDSYPGQGNYGYTF. The CDR3 DNA reads as TGTGCCAGCAGTGACTCGTATCCCGGACAGGGCAACTATGGCTACACCTTC. The J gene is TRBJ1-2, the V gene TRBV6-4, with TRBD1 matching 8 bases. The V segment lost 0 bases and the J segment 2 bases; nucleotides outside the gene matches: 8. Germline CDR1 and CDR2: MRHNA and SNTAGT. The CDR3 has 17 amino acids.

The rearrangement links TRBV27 to TRBJ1-1; D is uncertain. Trimming removed 3 bases at V and 1 base at J, with 9 bases between. The germline CDR1 and CDR2 sequences are MNHEY and SMNVEV (reference sequence). The CDR3 consists of 14 residues. The CDR3 loop reads CASSFGRRNTEAFF. CDR3 sequence (DNA): TGTGCCAGCAGTTTCGGCAGGCGGAACACTGAAGCTTTCTTT.

The V call is TRBV5-5, the J call TRBJ1-2; D uncertain. The germline V gene encodes CDR1 SGHKS and CDR2 YYEKEE (reference sequence). The CDR3 is made up of 16 amino acids. V was clipped by 6 bases and J by 7 bases, with 25 bases between them. The CDR3 loop is CASTHRLGREIIGYTF. CDR3 DNA sequence: TGTGCCAGCACTCACCGTCTGGGGAGGGAAATAATTGGCTACACCTTC.

This clone was observed once. This chain uses TRBV7-2 with TRBJ2-6, with D unclear. Germline V gene sequence: CDR1 SGHTA, CDR2 FQGNSA. V lost 2 bases, J lost 4 bases, and 12 bases lay in between. This CDR3 comprises 16 residues. The CDR3 region has the DNA TGTGCCAGCAGCTTAAGTCTAGTGTCCGGGGCCAACGTCCTGACTTTC. Translation gives CASSLSLVSGANVLTF.

A single count supports this clone. The same CDR3 is also encoded by other DNA sequences in this sample. This chain uses TRBV19 with TRBJ2-1; 13 positions match TRBD2. The CDR3 runs 15 residues. V dropped 4 bases and J dropped 7; count of bases not matched to a gene: 4. Germline assignment: CDR1 LNHDA and CDR2 SQIVND (reference sequence). Written as DNA, the CDR3 is TGTGCCAGTAGTACACTAGCGGGAGGGAGGAATGAGCAGTTCTTC. This codes for CASSTLAGGRNEQFF.

The rearrangement uses TRBV6-1 and TRBJ1-6, with a tentative D call TRBD1 (5 bases). V was shortened by 2 bases and J by 8 bases, with 13 bases between the two germline ends. Germline CDR1 and CDR2: MNHNS and SASEGT. The CDR3 has 15 residues. CDR3 in amino acids: CASSEFAGMDSPLHF. CDR3 in DNA: TGTGCCAGCAGTGAATTTGCAGGGATGGATTCACCCCTCCACTTT.

The V and J genes are TRBV6-5 and TRBJ2-2, with D perhaps TRBD1 (5 bases). CDR3 size: 14 residues. Germline V CDR1 and CDR2: MNHEY, SVGAGI. Trimming shortened V by 5 bases and J by 5 bases, and 12 bases separated the two germline ends. The CDR3 loop reads CASSSLRGTGELFF. The CDR3 nucleotides read TGTGCCAGCAGTAGCCTTAGGGGAACCGGGGAGCTGTTTTTT.

The gene calls are TRBV9 and TRBJ1-1; possible D gene TRBD1, 5 bases. The CDR3 is made up of 15 amino acids. The V end was cut by 0 bases, the J end by 5 bases, with 14 bases between. The germline V gene has CDR1 SGDLS and CDR2 YYNGEE. The CDR3 DNA follows: TGTGCCAGCAGCGTAGTTCTCGAGGGGAGGACTGAAGCTTTCTTT. Protein: CASSVVLEGRTEAFF.

The chain links TRBV7-2 to TRBJ2-1; 9 bases align to TRBD2. The CDR3 is made up of 14 amino acids. V was clipped by 5 bases and J by 15 bases; unmatched bases: 14. CDR1 is SGHTA, CDR2 FQGNSA, per germline. This CDR3 reads CASSLRREAGGGFF. In DNA, the CDR3 is TGTGCCAGCAGCCTACGCCGGGAAGCGGGGGGTGGGTTCTTC.

The rearrangement joins TRBV7-2 to TRBJ1-5, with TRBD1 as a possible D gene (6 bases). The CDR3 length is 15 residues. Germline V gives CDR1 SGHTA, CDR2 FQGNSA. Trimming removed 2 bases from V and 2 bases from J, with 10 bases in between. CDR3 region: CASSLSAGGNQPQHF. The CDR3 DNA is TGTGCCAGCAGCTTATCGGCAGGGGGCAATCAGCCCCAGCATTTT. The variable domain in full, completed from reference TRBV7-2 and TRBJ1-5, reads GAGVSQSPSNKVTEKGKDVELRCDPISGHTALYWYRQSLGQGLEFLIYFQGNSAPDKSGLPSDRFSAERTGGSVSTLTIQRTQQEDSAVYLCASSLSAGGNQPQHFGDGTRLSIL.

J is TRBJ2-7 and V is TRBV3-1 (or the pseudogene TRBV3-2); D is possibly TRBD2 (7 bases). The CDR3 extends over 16 amino acids. Trimming left V 1 base short and J 1 base short, with 14 bases between. Looked up from germline, CDR1 is LGHDT and CDR2 is YNNKEL (reference sequence). CDR3 amino acids: CASSQGRGGISYEQYF. CDR3 bases: TGTGCCAGCAGCCAAGGGAGGGGGGGCATATCCTACGAGCAGTACTTC.

The sample holds one count of this clone. This chain joins TRBV27 and TRBJ2-7; 13 nucleotides match TRBD2. The trim removed 7 bases at V and 4 bases at J, leaving 7 bases unmatched. Germline CDR1 reads MNHEY; CDR2 reads SMNVEV (reference sequence). This CDR3 is built from 15 residues. CDR3 residues: CASTERTSGSYEQYF. CDR3 DNA: TGTGCCAGCACCGAAAGGACTAGCGGGAGTTACGAGCAGTACTTC.